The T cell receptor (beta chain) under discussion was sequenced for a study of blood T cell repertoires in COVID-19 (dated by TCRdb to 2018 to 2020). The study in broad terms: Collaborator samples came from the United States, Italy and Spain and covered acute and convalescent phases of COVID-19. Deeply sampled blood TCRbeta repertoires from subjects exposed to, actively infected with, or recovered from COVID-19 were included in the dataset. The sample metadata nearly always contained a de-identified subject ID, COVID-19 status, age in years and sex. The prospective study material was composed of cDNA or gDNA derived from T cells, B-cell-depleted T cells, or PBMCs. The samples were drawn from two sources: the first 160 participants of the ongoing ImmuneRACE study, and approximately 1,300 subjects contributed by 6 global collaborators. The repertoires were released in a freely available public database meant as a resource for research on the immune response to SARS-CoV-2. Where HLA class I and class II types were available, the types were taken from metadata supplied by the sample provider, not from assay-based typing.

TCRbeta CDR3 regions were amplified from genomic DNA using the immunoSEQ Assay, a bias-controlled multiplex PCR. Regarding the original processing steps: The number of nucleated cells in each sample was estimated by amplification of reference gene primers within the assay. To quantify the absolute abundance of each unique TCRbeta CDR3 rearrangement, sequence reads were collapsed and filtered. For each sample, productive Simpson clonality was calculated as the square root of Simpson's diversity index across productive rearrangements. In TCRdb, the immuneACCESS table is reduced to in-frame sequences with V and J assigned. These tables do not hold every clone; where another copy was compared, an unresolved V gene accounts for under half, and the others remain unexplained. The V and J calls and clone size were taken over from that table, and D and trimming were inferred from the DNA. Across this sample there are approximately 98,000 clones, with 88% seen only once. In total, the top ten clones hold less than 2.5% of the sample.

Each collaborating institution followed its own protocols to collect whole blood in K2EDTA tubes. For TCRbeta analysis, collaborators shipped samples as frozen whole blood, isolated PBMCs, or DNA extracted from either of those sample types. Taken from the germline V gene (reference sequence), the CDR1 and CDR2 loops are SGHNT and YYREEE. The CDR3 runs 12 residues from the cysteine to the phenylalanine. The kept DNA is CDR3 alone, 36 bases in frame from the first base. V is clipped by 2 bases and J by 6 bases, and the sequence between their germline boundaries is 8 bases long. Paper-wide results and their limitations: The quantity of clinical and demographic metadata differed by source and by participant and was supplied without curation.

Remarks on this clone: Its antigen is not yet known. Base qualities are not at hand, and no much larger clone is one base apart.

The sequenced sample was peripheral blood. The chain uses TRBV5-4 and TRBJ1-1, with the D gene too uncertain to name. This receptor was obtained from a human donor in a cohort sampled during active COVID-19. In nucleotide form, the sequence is TGTGCCAGCAGCTTCCAGAATTCTGAAGCTTTCTTT. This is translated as CASSFQNSEAFF.